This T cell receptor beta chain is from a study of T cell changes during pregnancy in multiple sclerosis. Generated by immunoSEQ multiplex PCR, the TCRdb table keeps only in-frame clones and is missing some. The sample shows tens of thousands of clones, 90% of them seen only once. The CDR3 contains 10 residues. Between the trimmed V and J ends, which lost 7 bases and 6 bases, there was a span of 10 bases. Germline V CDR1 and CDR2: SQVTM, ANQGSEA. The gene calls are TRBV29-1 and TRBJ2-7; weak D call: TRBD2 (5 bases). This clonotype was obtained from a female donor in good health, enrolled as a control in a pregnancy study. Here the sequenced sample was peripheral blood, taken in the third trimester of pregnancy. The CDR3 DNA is TGCAGCGCCAAAGAGGGCGAGCAGTACTTC. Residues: CSAKEGEQYF.